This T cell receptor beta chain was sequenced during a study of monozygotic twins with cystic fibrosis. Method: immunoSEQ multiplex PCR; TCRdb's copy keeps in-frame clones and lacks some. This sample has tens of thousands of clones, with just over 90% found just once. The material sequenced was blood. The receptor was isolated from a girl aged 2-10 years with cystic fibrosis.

The CDR3, as DNA: TGCGCCAGAAACAGTGTCTCCTACGAGCAGTACTTC. This gives the protein CARNSVSYEQYF. This rearrangement joins TRBV23-1 to TRBJ2-7; D is uncertain. TRBV23-1 counts as an open reading frame of uncertain function. The CDR3 covers 12 residues. V was clipped by 9 bases and J by 0 bases, with 9 bases between them.